The 24 T cell receptor beta chains below were found in one sample sequenced in a study of radiotherapy plus CTLA-4 blockade in lung cancer (dated by TCRdb to 2016 to 2018). Library preparation employed the immunoSEQ multiplex PCR assay. The immuneACCESS repertoire file appears here via TCRdb, limited to in-frame rearrangements. These files lack a portion of the clones; in checked studies, under half of the deficit traces to unresolved V genes, and the cause of the others is not known. Recorded for this sample are 53,000 or so clones; 65% to 85% of them occurred a single time. Clones ranked in the top ten supply over 8.5% of the sample. The sequencing used peripheral blood, collected from a patient treated with radiotherapy plus ipilimumab. The receptors shown here come from a human donor with non-small cell lung cancer who had stable disease on radiotherapy plus ipilimumab.

V usage is TRBV28 and J usage is TRBJ2-7; D is possibly TRBD1 (7 bases). The CDR3 spans 13 residues. The V end lost 3 bases, the J end lost 7 bases, and 13 bases lay between the germline ends. Germline CDR1 reads MDHEN; CDR2 reads SYDVKM. This chain's CDR3 is CASSFEGAGEQYV. CDR3 nucleotides: TGTGCCAGCAGTTTCGAGGGGGCGGGAGAGCAGTACGTC.

There are a few counts of this clone. This chain connects TRBV13 to TRBJ1-5, with D possibly being TRBD1 (6 bases). This CDR3 is 15 amino acids long. Germline CDR1 PRHDT, CDR2 FYEKMQ (reference sequence). With 3 bases removed from V and 7 bases from J, the gap between germline ends came to 16 bases. The CDR3 spells CASSLGRTAGQPQHF. DNA of the CDR3: TGTGCCAGCAGCTTGGGTCGGACAGCAGGCCAGCCCCAGCATTTT.

The chain combines TRBV10-2 with TRBJ1-1; D ambiguous. Trimming removed 6 bases at V and 1 base at J, with 6 bases between. Germline V gives CDR1 WSHSY, CDR2 SAAADI. CDR3 length: 12 amino acids. As DNA, the CDR3 is TGCGCCAGCAGCTTGTCGAACACTGAAGCTTTCTTT. Translating gives CASSLSNTEAFF.

Only a few counts were recorded for this clone. The chain recombines TRBV6-1 with TRBJ2-7, with D maybe TRBD1 (6 bases). The germline V gene encodes CDR1 MNHNS and CDR2 SASEGT. The CDR3 length is 10 residues. The CDR3 here is CASRGAELKV. CDR3 DNA sequence: TGTGCCAGCAGGGGGGCAGAGCTCAAGGTC.

The rearrangement uses TRBV6-1 and TRBJ2-6; D ambiguous. Trimming took off 7 bases at V and 0 bases at J, with 7 bases between the two ends. Germline V gene data show CDR1 as MNHNS and CDR2 as SASEGT. This CDR3 is built from 14 residues. DNA for the CDR3: TGTGCCAGCACCCCCCTCTCTGGGGCCAACGTCCTGACTTTC. As protein: CASTPLSGANVLTF.

This chain joins TRBV19 and TRBJ2-3; TRBD1 is a possible D gene (6 bases). Trimming removed 5 bases from V and 4 bases from J, with 16 bases in between. CDR3 length equals 15 residues. Germline-derived CDR1 and CDR2 are LNHDA and SQIVND (reference sequence). The CDR3 region is CASSLDSGIADTQYF. The CDR3 nucleotides are TGTGCCAGTAGTCTGGACAGTGGGATTGCAGATACGCAGTATTTT.

The chain is built from TRBV5-4 and TRBJ1-3; D is perhaps TRBD1 (5 bases). CDR1 SGHNT and CDR2 YYREEE come from the germline V gene (reference sequence). V was clipped by 2 bases and J by 4 bases, with 13 bases between them. The CDR3 extends over 15 amino acids. The CDR3 region is CASSFWGLRGNTIYF. The CDR3 DNA reads TGTGCCAGCAGCTTTTGGGGACTGAGAGGAAACACCATATATTTT. The variable domain in full, completed from reference TRBV5-4 and TRBJ1-3, reads ETGVTQSPTHLIKTRGQQVTLRCSSQSGHNTVSWYQQALGQGPQFIFQYYREEENGRGNFPPRFSGLQFPNYSSELNVNALELDDSALYLCASSFWGLRGNTIYFGEGSWLTVV.

CDR3 sequence: CASSYGQGWNTEAFF. CDR3 sequence (DNA): TGTGCCAGCAGTTACGGACAGGGGTGGAACACTGAAGCTTTCTTT. The V call is TRBV6-5, the J call TRBJ1-1; 9 bases map to TRBD1. This CDR3 contains 15 residues. The V gene end was trimmed by 2 bases and the J gene end by 1 base; junction bases not matched to a gene: 2. The germline V gene encodes CDR1 MNHEY and CDR2 SVGAGI.

The DNA of the CDR3 is TGTGCCAGTAGTATTGGGATCGTCAATGAGCAGTTCTTC. This encodes CASSIGIVNEQFF. The chain couples TRBV19 to TRBJ2-1; D is unresolved. There are 13 residues in the CDR3. The germline CDR1 and CDR2 sequences are LNHDA and SQIVND (reference sequence). The V and J ends lost 3 bases and 6 bases respectively, with 9 bases between them.

Comments on this clone: This CDR3 is also generated by other DNA sequences in the sample. The chain has TRBV7-2 and TRBJ1-5; D gene unclear. V lost 1 base and J lost 8, with 12 bases in between. This CDR3 has 14 residues. CDR1 is SGHTA and CDR2 is FQGNSA in the germline V gene. The CDR3, as DNA: TGTGCCAGCAGCTTAGAGCGGGGTTTGAAGCCCCAGCATTTT. This encodes CASSLERGLKPQHF.

In its sample, this clone was seen a few times. This chain connects TRBV30 to TRBJ1-1; D perhaps matches TRBD1 (6 bases). CDR3 length: 18 residues. Germline assignment: CDR1 GTSNPN and CDR2 SVGIG (reference sequence). V was trimmed by 5 bases and J by 0 bases, leaving 25 bases between them. The CDR3 region has the DNA TGTGCCTGGGAACAGGGTTGGGGGGACTCAACCATGAACACTGAAGCTTTCTTT. It codes for CAWEQGWGDSTMNTEAFF.

The gene calls are TRBV4-3 and TRBJ1-1; TRBD1 is a possible D gene (5 bases). This CDR3 comprises 15 residues. Trimming left V 0 bases short and J 10 bases short, with 18 bases between. Germline V gene data show CDR1 as LGHNA and CDR2 as YSLEER. CDR3 nucleotide sequence: TGCGCCAGCAGCCAAGATCGAGGGGACCTTGGGGGAGCTTTCTTT. Protein: CASSQDRGDLGGAFF.

In this sample, this clone is medium-sized. The chain combines TRBV11-1 with TRBJ1-1; D is perhaps TRBD1 (5 bases). This CDR3 region has 14 residues. Trimming pared 1 base from V and 1 base from J, leaving 7 bases between. The germline V gene encodes CDR1 SGHAT and CDR2 FQDESV (reference sequence). CDR3 nucleotides: TGTGCCAGCAGCTTAGGTGGGGGGAACACTGAAGCTTTCTTT. Residues: CASSLGGGNTEAFF.

The V and J genes are TRBV10-2 and TRBJ1-5; D is uncertain. The CDR3 runs to 13 residues. Trimming shortened V by 0 bases and J by 4 bases, and 4 bases separated the two germline ends. Germline-derived CDR1 and CDR2 are WSHSY and SAAADI. The CDR3 coding sequence is TGCGCCAGCAGTGAGTCGGGAAATCAGCCCCAGCATTTT. It is translated as CASSESGNQPQHF.

This clone was picked up one time. The genes are TRBV5-1 and TRBJ2-5, with D perhaps TRBD1 (6 bases). The germline gives CDR1 SGHRS, CDR2 YFSETQ. V lost 0 bases and J lost 3, with 9 bases in between. The CDR3 contains 14 residues. Here the CDR3 reads CASSLDRVEETQYF. DNA of the CDR3: TGCGCCAGCAGCTTGGACAGGGTTGAAGAGACCCAGTACTTC.

The V and J genes are TRBV9 and TRBJ1-5; 9 positions agree with TRBD1. Germline V gene sequence: CDR1 SGDLS, CDR2 YYNGEE. V was clipped by 4 bases and J by 1 base; unmatched bases: 3. This CDR3 has 15 amino acids. The CDR3 is CASSPGQGSNQPQHF. CDR3 sequence (DNA): TGTGCCAGCAGCCCCGGACAGGGGAGCAATCAGCCCCAGCATTTT.

V is TRBV6-5 and J is TRBJ1-2; D is perhaps TRBD1 (5 bases). The length of the CDR3 is 14 residues. From germline, CDR1 is MNHEY and CDR2 SVGAGI. V was cut by 7 bases and J by 4 bases, with 16 bases left in between. CDR3 nucleotide sequence: TGTGCCAGCACCATACAGTCGGGACCCTATGGCTACACCTTC. Translated: CASTIQSGPYGYTF.

The chain couples TRBV28 to TRBJ2-4, with 7 bases lining up with TRBD1. The CDR3 is 17 amino acids. CDR1 and CDR2 (germline): MDHEN, SYDVKM. The V segment lost 7 bases and the J segment 0 bases; nucleotides outside the gene matches: 12. CDR3 sequence: CASNNRRQGLAKNIQYF. CDR3 nucleotides: TGTGCCAGCAACAACCGACGACAGGGTTTAGCCAAAAACATTCAGTACTTC.

The rearrangement joins TRBV6-8 to TRBJ1-1; 7 bases map to TRBD1. The ends lost 6 bases at V and 1 base at J; junction bases unmatched: 5. There are 14 residues in the CDR3. Per the germline V gene, CDR1 is MNHGY and CDR2 is SAAAGT. CDR3 region: CASRKTGSNTEAFF. DNA of the CDR3: TGTGCCAGCAGGAAGACAGGGTCGAACACTGAAGCTTTCTTT.

The rearrangement uses TRBV6-1 and TRBJ2-7; a weak D match, TRBD2 (5 bases). CDR3 length: 15 amino acids. Trimming took 0 bases from V and 0 from J, leaving 9 bases between them. CDR1 is MNHNS and CDR2 is SASEGT in the germline V gene. CDR3 sequence reads: CASSEAGGPSYEQYV. As DNA, the CDR3 is TGTGCCAGCAGTGAAGCAGGAGGACCCTCCTACGAGCAGTACGTC.

The V and J genes are TRBV28 and TRBJ1-2; the D is unclear. CDR3 length equals 13 residues. V was shortened by 5 bases and J by 5 bases, with 12 bases between the two germline ends. Germline loops: CDR1 MDHEN, CDR2 SYDVKM. This CDR3 reads CASSPATAYGYTF. The CDR3 DNA reads as TGTGCCAGCAGTCCCGCCACGGCGTATGGCTACACCTTC.

The V call is TRBV19, the J call TRBJ2-1; 8 nucleotides line up with TRBD2. The V gene's germline CDR1 is LNHDA and CDR2 SQIVND (reference sequence). V shed 3 bases and J 3 bases; nucleotides not matched to a gene: 4. The CDR3 extends over 15 amino acids. This CDR3 is CASSIEAGGYNEQFF. The CDR3 DNA reads TGTGCCAGTAGTATTGAGGCGGGGGGCTACAATGAGCAGTTCTTC. The complete variable domain, with remaining parts taken from reference TRBV19 and TRBJ2-1, reads DGGITQSPKYLFRKEGQNVTLSCEQNLNHDAMYWYRQDPGQGLRLIYYSQIVNDFQKGDIAEGYSVSREKKESFPLTVTSAQKNPTAFYLCASSIEAGGYNEQFFGPGTRLTVL.

The chain combines TRBV5-1 with TRBJ2-1; D gene unclear. The V end lost 4 bases, the J end lost 0 bases, and 8 bases lay between the germline ends. The CDR3 length is 14 residues. Germline V gene data show CDR1 as SGHRS and CDR2 as YFSETQ. Here the CDR3 reads CASSPYSSYNEQFF. CDR3 nucleotides: TGCGCCAGCAGCCCCTATAGCTCCTACAATGAGCAGTTCTTC.

The chain has TRBV21-1 and TRBJ1-1. TRBV21-1 is a listed pseudogene. This CDR3 has 14 residues. CDR3 sequence reads: CASSRSRGKTEAFF. The CDR3 DNA is TGTGCCAGCAGCAGGAGCCGGGGAAAAACTGAAGCTTTCTTT.